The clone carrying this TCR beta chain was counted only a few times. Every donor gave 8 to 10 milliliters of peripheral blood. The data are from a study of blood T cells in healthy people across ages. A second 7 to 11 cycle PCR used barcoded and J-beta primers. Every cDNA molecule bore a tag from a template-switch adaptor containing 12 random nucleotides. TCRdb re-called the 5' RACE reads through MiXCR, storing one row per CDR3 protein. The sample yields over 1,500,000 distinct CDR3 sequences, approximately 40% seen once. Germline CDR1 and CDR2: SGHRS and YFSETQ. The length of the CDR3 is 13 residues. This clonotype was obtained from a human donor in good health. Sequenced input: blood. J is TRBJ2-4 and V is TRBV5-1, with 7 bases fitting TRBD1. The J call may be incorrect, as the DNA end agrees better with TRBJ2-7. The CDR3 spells CASSLGTGPEQYF. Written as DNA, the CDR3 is TGCGCCAGCAGCTTGGGGACAGGTCCCGAGCAGTACTTC.